This T cell receptor beta chain appears in the sequencing data of a study of Ad26.COV2.S vaccination and SARS-CoV-2 variants. The study's findings and limits: Reports say spike-specific CD8+ and CD4+ T cell responses covered substantial breadth after vaccination. Breadth and depth estimates from TCRs may understate total T cell responses.

Note on this clone: Its antigen is not identified.

The CDR3 covers 13 residues. V shed 4 bases and J shed 1 base, with 10 bases lying between them. Germline values: CDR1 GTSNPN, CDR2 SVGIG (reference sequence). TCRdb's copy holds only in-frame clones and misses some; the assay was immunoSEQ multiplex PCR. Among around 250,000 clones listed, more than 70% were seen once. The treatment denotes: roughly 18 received Ad26.COV2.S at low or high dose, single or two shots; several received placebo; per-sample allocation not given. It was on day 63 after the first vaccine or placebo injection that samples were taken. A Boston adult aged 18-55 years was the donor.

The source is a person between 18 and 60 years old who received the Ad26.COV2.S COVID-19 vaccine or a placebo. This material consisted of peripheral blood, taken in a trial of Ad26.COV2.S vaccine versus placebo. The genes are TRBV30 and TRBJ1-1; D is uncertain. The CDR3 DNA is TGTGCCTGGACCCCAGTCCCGAACACTGAAGCTTTCTTT. Its translation: CAWTPVPNTEAFF.